A single sample gave rise to the 28 T cell receptor beta chains below, sequenced in a study of blood T cell repertoires in COVID-19. Clones were read by immunoSEQ multiplex PCR, and TCRdb kept only the in-frame ones, dropping some. The sample includes under 300,000 clones, about 80% of them seen just once. The sample taken for sequencing was peripheral blood. These receptors were collected from a man aged 25 to 45 who had recovered from COVID-19.

The V and J genes are TRBV5-1 and TRBJ1-6, with TRBD1 matching over 7 bases. The length of the CDR3 is 16 residues. Germline V gene sequence: CDR1 SGHRS, CDR2 YFSETQ. V gave up 3 bases and J gave up 10 bases; unmatched junction bases: 13. Here the CDR3 reads CASSYSGQDSPSPLHF. Written as DNA, the CDR3 is TGCGCCAGCAGCTACTCAGGACAGGACTCACCATCACCCCTCCACTTT.

The chain links TRBV28 to TRBJ1-6; D remains ambiguous. Germline V lookup: CDR1 MDHEN, CDR2 SYDVKM. The CDR3 is 14 residues long. V gave up 6 bases and J gave up 8 bases, with 14 bases separating them. In DNA form, the CDR3 reads TGTGCCAGCAGGAGGCAGATATGGGATTCACCCCTCCACTTT. It specifies CASRRQIWDSPLHF.

This clone was observed a handful of times. The V call is TRBV7-9, the J call TRBJ1-5; a weak D match, TRBD1 (5 bases). The CDR3 is 13 residues long. The V end was cut by 5 bases, the J end by 1 base, with 6 bases between. CDR1 and CDR2 from the germline V gene are SEHNR and FQNEAQ (reference sequence). In nucleotides, the CDR3 is TGTGCCAGCAGCCGGGGGAGCAATCAGCCCCAGCATTTT. Amino acids: CASSRGSNQPQHF. Full variable domain (outside the CDR3, taken from reference TRBV7-9 and TRBJ1-5): DTGVSQNPRHKITKRGQNVTFRCDPISEHNRLYWYRQTLGQGPEFLTYFQNEAQLEKSRLLSDRFSAERPKGSFSTLEIQRTEQGDSAMYLCASSRGSNQPQHFGDGTRLSIL.

This clone turned up a few times. Additional DNA sequences in this sample encode the identical CDR3. This rearrangement joins TRBV3-1 (or the pseudogene TRBV3-2) to TRBJ2-1; the match to TRBD2 covers 9 bases. V shed 1 base and J 3 bases; nucleotides not matched to a gene: 1. This CDR3 has 15 amino acids. The germline V gene encodes CDR1 LGHDT and CDR2 YNNKEL (reference sequence). This CDR3 is CASSQGSGGYNEQFF. CDR3 nucleotide sequence: TGTGCCAGCAGCCAAGGTAGCGGGGGCTACAATGAGCAGTTCTTC.

This chain links TRBV11-2 with TRBJ1-1; D gene ambiguous. V gave up 1 base and J gave up 4 bases, with 16 bases separating them. CDR3 size: 16 residues. Germline V gene lookup returns CDR1 SGHAT and CDR2 FQNNGV. The CDR3 nucleotides are TGTGCCAGCAGCTTAGGAGCGGGGTTGGGAGCCACTGAAGCTTTCTTT. Translating it yields CASSLGAGLGATEAFF.

This chain links TRBV19 with TRBJ2-1; the D gene is possibly TRBD1 (5 bases). The CDR3 length is 16 residues. Germline V lookup: CDR1 LNHDA, CDR2 SQIVND (reference sequence). Trimming took off 4 bases at V and 7 bases at J, with 20 bases between the two ends. CDR3 coding DNA: TGTGCCAGTAGTAAACGGTATGGGGCGCAGGGAAATGAGCAGTTCTTC. Encoded protein: CASSKRYGAQGNEQFF.

The V call is TRBV4-1, the J call TRBJ1-2, with 10 bases that match TRBD1. Looked up from germline, CDR1 is MGHRA and CDR2 is YSYEKL. J lost 4 bases, V lost 2 bases, and 7 bases had no gene match. This CDR3 spans 16 amino acids. The DNA of the CDR3 is TGCGCCAGCAGCCAACCTCCGGGACAGGGGTTCTATGGCTACACCTTC. It codes for CASSQPPGQGFYGYTF.

This clone has a count of ten or more. The V call is TRBV7-8, the J call TRBJ1-1, with D possibly matching TRBD1 (6 bases). V shed 5 bases and J shed 7 bases, with 20 bases lying between them. The CDR3 has 15 residues. CDR1 is SGHVS, CDR2 FQNEAQ, per germline. CDR3 sequence: CASSLQGNRELEAFF. The CDR3 DNA is TGTGCCAGCAGCCTCCAGGGGAATAGGGAACTTGAAGCTTTCTTT.

This clone was recorded a few times. The chain combines TRBV28 with TRBJ1-4, with 8 positions matching TRBD1. Germline V gives CDR1 MDHEN, CDR2 SYDVKM. The CDR3 spans 14 residues. Unmatched junction bases numbered 11, after V lost 10 bases and J lost 7 bases. The CDR3 region has the DNA TGTGCCATAGGACAGGGAGTCGTCGGTGAAAAACTGTTTTTT. It specifies CAIGQGVVGEKLFF. The full variable domain, its missing parts supplied by reference TRBV28 and TRBJ1-4, is DVKVTQSSRYLVKRTGEKVFLECVQDMDHENMFWYRQDPGLGLRLIYFSYDVKMKEKGDIPEGYSVSREKKERFSLILESASTNQTSMYLCAIGQGVVGEKLFFGSGTQLSVL.

The chain links TRBV2 to TRBJ2-5, with 7 positions matching TRBD1. Trimming removed 7 bases from V and 2 bases from J; junction bases left unmatched: 4. The CDR3 totals 13 residues. The germline V gene encodes CDR1 SNHLY and CDR2 FYNNEI. The CDR3 bases are TGTGCCAGCACCAGGGGGTGGCAAGAGACCCAGTACTTC. It codes for CASTRGWQETQYF. The complete variable domain, with remaining parts taken from reference TRBV2 and TRBJ2-5, reads EPEVTQTPSHQVTQMGQEVILRCVPISNHLYFYWYRQILGQKVEFLVSFYNNEISEKSEIFDDQFSVERPDGSNFTLKIRSTKLEDSAMYFCASTRGWQETQYFGPGTRLLVL.

This clone was counted only a few times. The chain uses TRBV30 and TRBJ1-1, with D perhaps matching TRBD1 (5 bases). Trimming cost V 3 bases and J 10 bases, with 15 bases left between them. The germline CDR1 and CDR2 sequences are GTSNPN and SVGIG (reference sequence). This CDR3 has 12 amino acids. The CDR3 region has the DNA TGTGCCTGGAGGGGTGGGACCGGGGGAGCTTTCTTT. It codes for CAWRGGTGGAFF.

The V call is TRBV19, the J call TRBJ1-4; 8 bases are a match to TRBD1. Germline CDR1 LNHDA, CDR2 SQIVND (reference sequence). V lost 0 bases, J lost 10 bases, and 10 bases stayed unmatched. CDR3 length equals 16 residues. The CDR3 sequence: CASSIERGQECLKLFF. CDR3 coding DNA: TGTGCCAGTAGTATAGAGAGGGGACAGGAGTGTTTAAAACTGTTTTTT.

V and J are TRBV10-3 and TRBJ1-3; D unresolved. The V end lost 6 bases, the J end lost 6 bases, and 18 bases lay between the germline ends. The CDR3 runs 15 residues. Germline V gene data show CDR1 as ENHRY and CDR2 as SYGVKD. The CDR3 DNA reads as TGTGCCATCAGCGGATCCGAGGTTCTCCTAAACACCATATATTTT. Its protein is CAISGSEVLLNTIYF.

This sequence joins TRBV3-1 (or the pseudogene TRBV3-2) and TRBJ2-1; possibly TRBD2 for D (5 bases). In germline, CDR1 is LGHDT, CDR2 YNNKEL (reference sequence). V shed 0 bases and J shed 6 bases, with 15 bases lying between them. The CDR3 is 16 amino acids. CDR3 sequence reads: CASSQDRGMTSNEQFF. In DNA, the CDR3 is TGTGCCAGCAGCCAAGATCGAGGGATGACCTCCAATGAGCAGTTCTTC.

This chain connects TRBV27 to TRBJ2-3; D may be TRBD2 (6 bases). The germline V gene has CDR1 MNHEY and CDR2 SMNVEV (reference sequence). The CDR3 contains 13 residues. The V gene lost 7 bases and the J gene lost 3 bases, with 11 bases spanning the gap. The CDR3 spells CASTSGDTDTQYF. The CDR3 DNA follows: TGTGCCAGCACCTCGGGGGATACAGATACGCAGTATTTT.

This clone was picked up a small number of times. The chain links TRBV19 to TRBJ1-2; D remains ambiguous. This CDR3 region has 12 residues. Trimming removed 3 bases at V and 10 bases at J, with 12 bases between. CDR1 LNHDA and CDR2 SQIVND come from the germline V gene (reference sequence). The CDR3: CASSMEGADYTF. CDR3 in DNA: TGTGCCAGTAGTATGGAGGGCGCGGACTACACCTTC.

The chain's CDR3 is CASSQNPLTGGNQPQHF. The DNA of the CDR3 is TGCGCCAGCAGCCAAAACCCTTTGACAGGGGGAAATCAGCCCCAGCATTTT. J is TRBJ1-5 and V is TRBV4-1, with 9 bases that match TRBD1. Germline CDR1 and CDR2: MGHRA and YSYEKL. The CDR3 consists of 17 residues. The V segment lost 2 bases and the J segment 4 bases; nucleotides outside the gene matches: 9.

This clone was detected only once. CDR3 in amino acids: CASSPTSATYEQYF. CDR3 nucleotides: TGTGCCAGCAGCCCGACTAGCGCTACGTACGAGCAGTACTTC. The V and J genes are TRBV7-2 and TRBJ2-7; 8 nucleotides agree with TRBD2. V was pared by 5 bases and J by 4 bases, with 7 bases of the junction left unmatched. Germline V gives CDR1 SGHTA, CDR2 FQGNSA. CDR3 length: 14 residues.

J is TRBJ2-7 and V is TRBV15; the D is unclear. The V gene's germline CDR1 is LNHNV and CDR2 YYDKDF (reference sequence). This CDR3 comprises 13 residues. Deletions cut 0 bases from V and 9 bases from J, with 12 bases between. DNA of the CDR3: TGTGCCACCAGCAGAGATTCCCCGTCGGGGCAGTACTTC. Translating gives CATSRDSPSGQYF.

The rearrangement links TRBV3-1 (or the pseudogene TRBV3-2) to TRBJ1-4; 7 nucleotides agree with TRBD1. This CDR3 contains 15 residues. Germline V gene lookup returns CDR1 LGHDT and CDR2 YNNKEL (reference sequence). J gave up 5 bases and V 4 bases, and 7 bases lay outside the gene matches. Here the CDR3 reads CASSLPGTVNEKLFF. Written as DNA, the CDR3 is TGTGCCAGCAGCCTACCCGGGACAGTCAATGAAAAACTGTTTTTT.

This CDR3 is CASSPGTGGSTDTQYF. The CDR3 DNA reads TGTGCCAGCAGCCCGGGGACAGGGGGGTCAACAGATACGCAGTATTTT. This chain links TRBV11-2 with TRBJ2-3; 11 bases agree with TRBD1. In germline, CDR1 is SGHAT, CDR2 FQNNGV. V shed 5 bases and J 3 bases; nucleotides not matched to a gene: 7. The CDR3 length is 16 residues.

The J gene is TRBJ1-2, the V gene TRBV3-1 (or the pseudogene TRBV3-2), with TRBD1 matching over 9 bases. The germline V gene encodes CDR1 LGHDT and CDR2 YNNKEL (reference sequence). Trimming took 4 bases from V and 4 from J; bases not matched to a gene: 13. This CDR3 region has 17 residues. This chain's CDR3 is CASSLARDRVGLYGYTF. CDR3 nucleotides: TGTGCCAGCAGCCTCGCCCGGGACAGGGTGGGGCTCTATGGCTACACCTTC.

A single count supports this clone. The CDR3 sequence: CASSQRGAGLDHNEQFF. CDR3 sequence (DNA): TGTGCCAGCAGCCAAAGAGGGGCAGGACTAGACCACAATGAGCAGTTCTTC. This chain links TRBV4-2 with TRBJ2-1; 7 bases match TRBD2. The trim removed 2 bases at V and 5 bases at J, leaving 12 bases unmatched. Per the germline V gene, CDR1 is LGHNA and CDR2 is YNFKEQ. The CDR3 sequence is 17 residues long.

V gene TRBV5-1 combines with J gene TRBJ1-4, with 8 bases matching TRBD1. CDR3 length equals 15 residues. Germline CDR1 reads SGHRS; CDR2 reads YFSETQ. J gave up 4 bases and V 4 bases, and 6 bases lay outside the gene matches. Here the CDR3 reads CASSPQGASNEKLFF. CDR3 sequence (DNA): TGCGCCAGCAGCCCGCAGGGGGCGAGTAATGAAAAACTGTTTTTT.

This clone occurred a few times. The V and J genes are TRBV2 and TRBJ2-5; a weak D match, TRBD2 (6 bases). The germline V and J ends were trimmed by 4 bases and 2 bases, with 11 bases remaining between them. Germline lookup yields CDR1 SNHLY and CDR2 FYNNEI. The CDR3 is made up of 14 amino acids. CDR3 residues: CASSGIAVQETQYF. Written as DNA, the CDR3 is TGTGCCAGCAGTGGGATAGCGGTTCAAGAGACCCAGTACTTC.

This chain connects TRBV28 to TRBJ1-2; TRBD1 matches 10 bases. CDR1 and CDR2 (germline): MDHEN, SYDVKM. There are 13 residues in the CDR3. V gave up 7 bases and J gave up 8 bases; unmatched junction bases: 7. The CDR3 loop reads CASTPGQGLGYTF. CDR3 DNA sequence: TGTGCCAGCACACCGGGACAGGGGTTAGGCTACACCTTC.

The genes are TRBV5-6 and TRBJ2-2, with 7 bases that match TRBD1. This CDR3 region has 13 residues. V lost 9 bases and J lost 3; bases outside the gene matches: 5. Germline CDR1 SGHDT, CDR2 YYEEEE. CDR3 sequence reads: CATGQYDTGELFF. The CDR3 bases are TGTGCCACGGGACAGTATGACACCGGGGAGCTGTTTTTT.

The chain has TRBV9 and TRBJ1-4; D may be TRBD1 (5 bases). Germline values: CDR1 SGDLS, CDR2 YYNGEE. Trimming shortened V by 6 bases and J by 0 bases, and 9 bases separated the two germline ends. The CDR3 spans 14 residues. DNA of the CDR3: TGTGCCAGCAACCAGGGTACAACTAATGAAAAACTGTTTTTT. Translated, it gives CASNQGTTNEKLFF.